This is a list of T cell receptor beta chains from one sample in a study of blood T cells in healthy people across ages. TCRdb fed the 5' RACE reads into MiXCR, producing one record per CDR3 protein. This table has over a million distinct CDR3 sequences, around 43% appearing once. The specimen was blood. These TCRs come from a woman aged 55 to 70 in good health. Both conserved end residues are part of each CDR3. A D gene is named only where the DNA matches it firmly. The size entry is marked missing in some rows and otherwise reads once, few, many or a size class.

J gene: TRBJ2-7
clone size: -
V gene: TRBV20-1
D gene: TRBD1
CDR3 DNA: TGCAGTGCTAGGGGGACAGGGTCTAACGAGCAGTACTTC
CDR3 protein: CSARGTGSNEQYF

J gene: TRBJ1-5
clone size: -
V gene: TRBV6-7
D gene: -
CDR3 DNA: TGTGCCAGCAGTTACCCCAGCGGAAGAGATCAGCCCCAGCATTTT
CDR3 protein: CASSYPSGRDQPQHF

J gene: TRBJ1-6
clone size: few
V gene: TRBV7-2
D gene: -
CDR3 DNA: TGTGCCAGCAGCTTAGGAGGAGGGGCACCCCTCCACTTT
CDR3 protein: CASSLGGGAPLHF

J gene: TRBJ1-2
clone size: few
V gene: TRBV4-2
D gene: -
CDR3 DNA: TGTGCCAGCAGCCATGACTCCGGGCAAGCAGATATCTATGGCTACACCTTC
CDR3 protein: CASSHDSGQADIYGYTF

J gene: TRBJ1-1
clone size: -
V gene: TRBV9
D gene: TRBD1
CDR3 DNA: TGTGCCGGCAGCGTAGAGTCGGACAGGACCTCGAGGACTTTCTTT
CDR3 protein: CAGSVESDRTSRTFF

J gene: TRBJ2-7
clone size: few
V gene: TRBV7-9
D gene: TRBD1
CDR3 DNA: TGTGCCAGCAGCTTGCTAGACTGGACAGGCGAGCAGTACTTC
CDR3 protein: CASSLLDWTGEQYF

J gene: TRBJ1-2
clone size: -
V gene: TRBV29-1
D gene: TRBD1
CDR3 DNA: TGCAGCGTTGAGGCAGGGGGCGCAAATGGCTACACCTTC
CDR3 protein: CSVEAGGANGYTF

J gene: TRBJ2-3
clone size: once
V gene: TRBV20-1
D gene: -
CDR3 DNA: TGCAGTGCTGAAGATGGCGGGATAAGCACAGATACGCAGTATTTT
CDR3 protein: CSAEDGGISTDTQYF

J gene: TRBJ2-1
clone size: few
V gene: TRBV5-1
D gene: TRBD2
CDR3 DNA: TGCGCCAGCAGTTCCCCACCCGGGACTAGCGGGAGGGTTTCCTACAATGAGCAGTTCTTC
CDR3 protein: CASSSPPGTSGRVSYNEQFF

J gene: TRBJ2-1
clone size: -
V gene: TRBV19
D gene: TRBD1
CDR3 DNA: TGTGCCAGTAGTAGGGGACAGGGGAGGACCTACAATGAGCAGTTCTTC
CDR3 protein: CASSRGQGRTYNEQFF